A single T cell receptor beta chain is shown here with its context. The sample originates from a study of T cells expressing NK-cell markers. It was by 5'RACE template switching with UMIs that TCR beta cDNA was made. For each CDR3 protein, TCRdb gives one entry from its re-call of the 5' RACE reads, without DNA. This sample's table reports about 380,000 distinct CDR3 sequences. The receptor's source is a man between 18 and 69 years old in good health. The sample taken for sequencing was blood T cells: a sorted CD56 or NKG2C T cell subset, CD4+ or CD8+ T cells, or bulk PBMC T cells (not recorded which).

This CDR3 is CASSFQNWFEQFF. The chain couples TRBV7-2 to TRBJ2-1. Germline CDR1 SGHTA, CDR2 FQGNSA. The CDR3 runs 13 residues.